Below are 26 T cell receptor beta chains sequenced from a single sample in a study of shared clonotypes between healthy human individuals. Sequenced by immunoSEQ multiplex PCR; TCRdb stores in-frame clones only, minus some. Among approximately 1.5 million clones listed, approximately 98.5% were seen once. Sequencing used naive CD4+ T cells sorted from blood. Described subset: CD45RA+ positively selected. These receptors were collected from a man younger than 40 in good health.

The rearrangement joins TRBV9 to TRBJ2-1; the D gene is possibly TRBD2 (5 bases). V dropped 3 bases and J dropped 5 bases, with 21 bases sitting between them. The CDR3 consists of 17 residues. Per the germline V gene, CDR1 is SGDLS and CDR2 is YYNGEE. This CDR3 reads CASSAQSVARANNEQFF. CDR3 sequence (DNA): TGTGCCAGCAGCGCCCAGTCCGTAGCGAGAGCCAACAATGAGCAGTTCTTC.

The genes are TRBV2 and TRBJ2-4; 9 bases line up with TRBD1. Germline CDR1 reads SNHLY; CDR2 reads FYNNEI. V shed 4 bases and J 1 base; nucleotides not matched to a gene: 5. The CDR3 length is 16 residues. The CDR3 is CASSAGQGSAKNIQYF. The DNA of the CDR3 is TGTGCCAGCAGTGCCGGACAGGGGAGCGCCAAAAACATTCAGTACTTC.

V usage is TRBV11-2 and J usage is TRBJ2-7, with D possibly matching TRBD2 (5 bases). Germline V gives CDR1 SGHAT, CDR2 FQNNGV. V was cut by 4 bases and J by 0 bases, with 19 bases left in between. The CDR3 runs 17 residues. The CDR3 sequence: CASSSPPLTRTSYEQYF. CDR3 sequence (DNA): TGTGCCAGCAGCTCCCCCCCCCTCACTAGGACCTCCTACGAGCAGTACTTC. The entire variable domain, with the rest obtained from reference TRBV11-2 and TRBJ2-7, is as follows: EAGVAQSPRYKIIEKRQSVAFWCNPISGHATLYWYQQILGQGPKLLIQFQNNGVVDDSQLPKDRFSAERLKGVDSTLKIQPAKLEDSAVYLCASSSPPLTRTSYEQYFGPGTRLTVT.

The CDR3 loop reads CASSLAGTGNEKLFF. The CDR3 DNA follows: TGTGCCAGCTCACTGGCCGGGACAGGGAATGAAAAACTGTTTTTT. The chain recombines TRBV18 with TRBJ1-4, with TRBD1 matching over 9 bases. Trimming at V came to 4 bases and at J to 5 bases, leaving 5 bases not matched to a gene. In germline, CDR1 is KGHSH, CDR2 LQKENI. CDR3 length: 15 amino acids.

J is TRBJ2-7 and V is TRBV18; 7 bases agree with TRBD2. Germline V gene lookup returns CDR1 KGHSH and CDR2 LQKENI. This CDR3 region has 14 residues. J was trimmed by 1 base and V by 1 base; bases with no gene match: 1. The CDR3 DNA sequence: TGTGCCAGCTCACCACAGCGGGGATCCTACGAGCAGTACTTC. It yields the protein CASSPQRGSYEQYF.

The chain carries TRBV28 and TRBJ2-7, with 11 bases aligning to TRBD2. This CDR3 has 14 residues. Per germline, CDR1 MDHEN and CDR2 SYDVKM. The V segment lost 6 bases and the J segment 5 bases; nucleotides outside the gene matches: 6. The CDR3 sequence: CASSGSGRAHEQYF. CDR3 in DNA: TGTGCCAGCAGCGGTAGCGGGAGGGCCCACGAGCAGTACTTC.

The V and J genes are TRBV11-2 and TRBJ2-7; D perhaps matches TRBD2 (6 bases). Trimming removed 2 bases at V and 6 bases at J, with 14 bases between. The CDR3 spans 14 residues. The germline CDR1 and CDR2 sequences are SGHAT and FQNNGV. The CDR3: CASSLQRAYSEQYF. CDR3 DNA sequence: TGTGCCAGCAGCTTACAGCGGGCTTACAGCGAGCAGTACTTC. The full variable domain, completed using reference TRBV11-2 and TRBJ2-7, is EAGVAQSPRYKIIEKRQSVAFWCNPISGHATLYWYQQILGQGPKLLIQFQNNGVVDDSQLPKDRFSAERLKGVDSTLKIQPAKLEDSAVYLCASSLQRAYSEQYFGPGTRLTVT.

The chain uses TRBV25-1 and TRBJ1-4; tentatively, D is TRBD1 (5 bases). Deletions cut 5 bases from V and 0 bases from J, with 13 bases between. CDR1 and CDR2 (germline): MGHDK, SYGVNS. The length of the CDR3 is 16 residues. The CDR3 loop reads CASSPNWGATNEKLFF. In nucleotides, the CDR3 is TGTGCCAGCAGTCCGAACTGGGGGGCAACTAATGAAAAACTGTTTTTT. Drawing the rest from reference TRBV25-1 and TRBJ1-4, the complete variable domain is EADIYQTPRYLVIGTGKKITLECSQTMGHDKMYWYQQDPGMELHLIHYSYGVNSTEKGDLSSESTVSRIRTEHFPLTLESARPSHTSQYLCASSPNWGATNEKLFFGSGTQLSVL.

V is TRBV15 and J is TRBJ2-1, with D possibly being TRBD2 (6 bases). CDR1 and CDR2 from the germline V gene are LNHNV and YYDKDF (reference sequence). This CDR3 is 16 amino acids long. Between the trimmed V and J ends, which lost 0 bases and 0 bases, there was a span of 9 bases. CDR3 amino acids: CATSREYGSSYNEQFF. The CDR3 region has the DNA TGTGCCACCAGCAGAGAATACGGGAGCTCCTACAATGAGCAGTTCTTC.

The V call is TRBV10-3, the J call TRBJ2-2; maybe TRBD1 (6 bases). This CDR3 contains 15 residues. Trimming took off 3 bases at V and 5 bases at J, with 13 bases between the two ends. Germline V gene data show CDR1 as ENHRY and CDR2 as SYGVKD. CDR3 nucleotide sequence: TGTGCCATCAGTGATACAGGGAAAAGTACCGGGGAGCTGTTTTTT. Amino acid sequence: CAISDTGKSTGELFF.

The count of this clone is one. The chain couples TRBV6-1 to TRBJ1-1, with D hard to call. The CDR3 sequence is 13 residues long. The germline gives CDR1 MNHNS, CDR2 SASEGT. V lost 5 bases, J lost 4 bases, and 11 bases lay in between. The DNA of the CDR3 is TGTGCCAGCAGTCCCACCGTTGGCACTGAAGCTTTCTTT. This gives the protein CASSPTVGTEAFF.

This chain links TRBV28 with TRBJ2-5; TRBD1 aligns across 11 bases. Germline V CDR1 and CDR2: MDHEN, SYDVKM. The CDR3 spans 13 residues. The CDR3 sequence is CAAGTGGKETQYF. The CDR3 nucleotides read TGTGCTGCCGGGACAGGGGGAAAAGAGACCCAGTACTTC. Complete variable domain (other parts from reference TRBV28 and TRBJ2-5): DVKVTQSSRYLVKRTGEKVFLECVQDMDHENMFWYRQDPGLGLRLIYFSYDVKMKEKGDIPEGYSVSREKKERFSLILESASTNQTSMYLCAAGTGGKETQYFGPGTRLLVL.

The chain employs TRBV7-7 and TRBJ2-2; D ambiguous. The CDR3 contains 16 residues. V lost 5 bases and J 0 bases, leaving 13 bases between the germline ends. Per germline, CDR1 SSHAT and CDR2 FNYEAQ (reference sequence). CDR3 nucleotide sequence: TGTGCCAGCAGCCCCTCGGGTCGCTCGAACACCGGGGAGCTGTTTTTT. Protein: CASSPSGRSNTGELFF.

This CDR3 reads CASSLPGPSSYEQYF. CDR3 in DNA: TGTGCCAGCAGCTTGCCGGGCCCCAGCTCCTACGAGCAGTACTTC. The V and J genes are TRBV5-4 and TRBJ2-7, with no clear D. The V and J ends lost 1 base and 0 bases respectively, with 11 bases between them. Germline loops: CDR1 SGHNT, CDR2 YYREEE (reference sequence). This CDR3 has 15 amino acids.

V and J are TRBV19 and TRBJ2-3; D is uncertain. This CDR3 contains 18 residues. With 5 bases removed from V and 0 bases from J, the gap between germline ends came to 21 bases. The V gene's germline CDR1 is LNHDA and CDR2 SQIVND (reference sequence). The CDR3 sequence is CASSARPPRFSSTDTQYF. CDR3 bases: TGTGCCAGTAGTGCCCGTCCTCCTAGGTTCTCTAGCACAGATACGCAGTATTTT. Combining the CDR3 with reference TRBV19 and TRBJ2-3 gives the whole variable domain DGGITQSPKYLFRKEGQNVTLSCEQNLNHDAMYWYRQDPGQGLRLIYYSQIVNDFQKGDIAEGYSVSREKKESFPLTVTSAQKNPTAFYLCASSARPPRFSSTDTQYFGPGTRLTVL.

The chain is built from TRBV11-2 and TRBJ2-6; no reliable D call. The CDR3 is 18 amino acids. CDR1 is SGHAT, CDR2 FQNNGV, per germline. The V and J ends lost 5 bases and 0 bases respectively, with 17 bases between them. DNA of the CDR3: TGTGCCAGCAGCCACTACAAGGCCCGCCACTCTGGGGCCAACGTCCTGACTTTC. Residues: CASSHYKARHSGANVLTF. Full variable domain (outside the CDR3, taken from reference TRBV11-2 and TRBJ2-6): EAGVAQSPRYKIIEKRQSVAFWCNPISGHATLYWYQQILGQGPKLLIQFQNNGVVDDSQLPKDRFSAERLKGVDSTLKIQPAKLEDSAVYLCASSHYKARHSGANVLTFGAGSRLTVL.

The rearrangement links TRBV5-6 to TRBJ2-7; no reliable D call. V lost 4 bases to trimming and J lost 5 bases, with 19 bases between them. CDR3 length equals 15 residues. CDR1 is SGHDT and CDR2 is YYEEEE in the germline V gene. The CDR3 reads CASSMTRAKDHEQYF. The CDR3 bases are TGTGCCAGCAGCATGACCAGAGCAAAGGACCACGAGCAGTACTTC.

The CDR3 is CASSELVSRNEQFF. CDR3 nucleotide sequence: TGTGCCAGCAGTGAATTGGTCTCTCGGAATGAGCAGTTCTTC. The chain recombines TRBV2 with TRBJ2-1; D gene ambiguous. The germline gives CDR1 SNHLY, CDR2 FYNNEI. The CDR3 totals 14 residues. Trimming took 2 bases from V and 7 from J, leaving 12 bases between them. Together with reference TRBV2 and TRBJ2-1, the CDR3 gives the full variable domain: EPEVTQTPSHQVTQMGQEVILRCVPISNHLYFYWYRQILGQKVEFLVSFYNNEISEKSEIFDDQFSVERPDGSNFTLKIRSTKLEDSAMYFCASSELVSRNEQFFGPGTRLTVL.

On this clone: The same CDR3 arises from other DNA sequences in this sample as well. The V call is TRBV18, the J call TRBJ1-2; 7 nucleotides align to TRBD1. The V and J ends lost 0 bases and 0 bases, in that order; junction bases with no gene match: 1. This CDR3 is 15 amino acids long. Germline V gene sequence: CDR1 KGHSH, CDR2 LQKENI. This CDR3 reads CASSPPGQANYGYTF. For the CDR3, the DNA is TGTGCCAGCTCACCACCAGGACAGGCTAACTATGGCTACACCTTC.

J is TRBJ2-5 and V is TRBV7-8, with 11 bases matching TRBD2. Germline values: CDR1 SGHVS, CDR2 FQNEAQ. This CDR3 is built from 14 residues. The junction had 2 bases not matched to a gene; V was cut back by 5 bases and J by 3 bases. The CDR3 region has the DNA TGTGCCAGCAGCGCGGGACTAGCGGAAGAGACCCAGTACTTC. This translates into CASSAGLAEETQYF.

This clone occurred once. This chain uses TRBV7-3 with TRBJ1-2; TRBD1 is a possible D gene (5 bases). Germline V gene data show CDR1 as SGHTA and CDR2 as FQGTGA. V lost 5 bases to trimming and J lost 4 bases, with 14 bases between them. The CDR3 extends over 14 amino acids. CDR3 protein: CASSPGRGGYGYTF. In nucleotides, the CDR3 is TGTGCCAGCAGCCCAGGAAGGGGAGGCTATGGCTACACCTTC.

This clone occurred once. The germline gene is not matched at one end of the junction; a read error may be the cause. The same CDR3 is also encoded by other DNA sequences in this sample. The chain employs TRBV18 and TRBJ2-6; D gene ambiguous. This CDR3 is 15 amino acids long. Germline CDR1 reads KGHSH; CDR2 reads LQKENI. CDR3 region: CASSPPSSGANVLTF. The DNA of the CDR3 is TGTGCCAGCTCGCCACCTAGCTCTGGGGCCAACGTCCTGACTTTC.

V is TRBV5-1 and J is TRBJ1-1, with 7 bases that match TRBD1. V was pared by 4 bases and J by 5 bases, with 11 bases of the junction left unmatched. CDR3 length: 15 residues. CDR1 is SGHRS and CDR2 is YFSETQ in the germline V gene. The CDR3 reads CASSILPGQQTEAFF. The CDR3 DNA is TGCGCCAGCAGCATATTGCCGGGACAGCAGACTGAAGCTTTCTTT.

The chain employs TRBV10-2 and TRBJ2-7, with 9 nucleotides matching TRBD2. Looked up from germline, CDR1 is WSHSY and CDR2 is SAAADI. V dropped 2 bases and J dropped 5; count of bases not matched to a gene: 7. The CDR3 sequence is 15 residues long. In nucleotides, the CDR3 is TGCGCCAGCAGTGAGGCTCTAGCGGGACGGGACGAGCAGTACTTC. Translated, it gives CASSEALAGRDEQYF.

The chain links TRBV18 to TRBJ1-4; TRBD1 is a possible D gene (6 bases). Trimming cost V 2 bases and J 1 base, with 17 bases left between them. This CDR3 is built from 18 residues. CDR1 is KGHSH, CDR2 LQKENI, per germline. This chain's CDR3 is CASSPTTGPGGTNEKLFF. The CDR3 DNA follows: TGTGCCAGCTCACCAACGACAGGCCCTGGGGGAACTAATGAAAAACTGTTTTTT. The whole variable domain, remainder taken from reference TRBV18 and TRBJ1-4, is NAGVMQNPRHLVRRRGQEARLRCSPMKGHSHVYWYRQLPEEGLKFMVYLQKENIIDESGMPKERFSAEFPKEGPSILRIQQVVRGDSAAYFCASSPTTGPGGTNEKLFFGSGTQLSVL.

The chain couples TRBV28 to TRBJ1-2; TRBD1 agrees at 7 bases. Germline V gives CDR1 MDHEN, CDR2 SYDVKM. CDR3 length equals 14 residues. V was pared by 4 bases and J by 3 bases, with 5 bases of the junction left unmatched. The DNA of the CDR3 is TGTGCCAGCAGTTCCGGGACAGTTCACTATGGCTACACCTTC. Encoded protein: CASSSGTVHYGYTF.